This TCR beta chain stems from a study of shared clonotypes between healthy human individuals. Study-wide background: Each donor's CD8 memory used one plate, CD8 naive two, each CD4 subset three.

Worth noting for this clone: Its antigen is unknown. The same CDR3 is also encoded by other DNA sequences in this sample.

V was cut by 2 bases and J by 2 bases, with 4 bases left in between. CDR1 is SGHNT, CDR2 YYREEE, per germline (reference sequence). The CDR3 covers 12 residues. TCRdb's copy holds only in-frame clones and misses some; the assay was immunoSEQ multiplex PCR. The sample yields roughly 2,500,000 clones, over 85% seen once. Overall study results and limits: Naive CD4 clonotypes overlapped across a handful of donors at roughly 5%. Naive subsets tended to show greater estimated richness than memory subsets.

The chain is built from TRBV5-4 and TRBJ2-5, with D hard to call. Material: naive CD4+ T cells from PBMCs. Subset here: CD45RA+ positively selected. The receptor comes from a man aged 18 to 35 in good health. Some clones in this sample may be carry-over from other donors' samples. The CDR3 region has the DNA TGTGCCAGCAGCTTTCCACAAGAGACCCAGTACTTC. Translated, it gives CASSFPQETQYF.